This T cell receptor (beta chain) was recorded in a study of cytomegalovirus exposure and HLA in healthy donors. Findings of the study overall: Most TCR sequences were rare, but some public TCRs occurred in many donors.

V lost 4 bases, J lost 4 bases, and 17 bases lay in between. Germline V gene lookup returns CDR1 SGDLS and CDR2 YYNGEE. The length of the CDR3 is 16 residues. PCR amplification relied on 60 Vbeta primers (plus 13 Jbeta primers). The table came from immunoSEQ multiplex PCR; TCRdb's copy has only in-frame clones and leaves some out. The sample includes around 140,000 clones. Notes on this clone: The antigen remains unidentified.

Sequenced: PBMCs. V and J are TRBV9 and TRBJ2-2; D gene uncertain. The receptor was isolated from a woman between 18 and 29 years old in good health and CMV-seronegative. The CDR3: CASSSPPTTGTGELFF. The DNA for the CDR3 is TGTGCCAGCAGCTCTCCCCCCACGACGGGCACCGGGGAGCTGTTTTTT.